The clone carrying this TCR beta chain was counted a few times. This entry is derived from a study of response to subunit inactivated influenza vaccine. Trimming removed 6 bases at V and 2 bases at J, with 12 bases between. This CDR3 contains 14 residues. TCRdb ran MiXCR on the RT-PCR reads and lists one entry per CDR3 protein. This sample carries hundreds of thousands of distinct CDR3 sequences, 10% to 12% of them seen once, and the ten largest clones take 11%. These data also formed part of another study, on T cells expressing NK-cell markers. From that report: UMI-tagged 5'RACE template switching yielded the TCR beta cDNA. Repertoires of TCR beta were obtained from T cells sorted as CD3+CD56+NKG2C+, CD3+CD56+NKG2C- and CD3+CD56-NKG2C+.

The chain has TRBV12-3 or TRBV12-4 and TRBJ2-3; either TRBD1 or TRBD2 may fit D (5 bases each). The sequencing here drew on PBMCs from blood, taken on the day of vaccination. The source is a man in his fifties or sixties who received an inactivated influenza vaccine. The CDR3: CASSRDGYTDTQYF. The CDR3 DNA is TGTGCCAGCAGCAGGGACGGATACACAGATACGCAGTATTTT.